Following are 20 T cell receptor beta chains from one sample sequenced in a study of T cell repertoires in cytomegalovirus infection. These receptors' antigens are unknown. TCRdb passed the reads through MiXCR, listing each CDR3 protein once. There are some 920,000 distinct CDR3 sequences in the sample; roughly 31% occur only once, and more than 13% lies in the top ten. Sequenced material: cultured CD8+ T cells from PBMCs, taken from culture after CMV antigen stimulation. The receptors shown here come from a human donor in good health (CMV status not recorded). Some clones in this sample may be carry-over from other donors' samples.

The chain joins TRBV7-8 to TRBJ2-2, with 9 bases that match TRBD2. V shed 4 bases, J shed 6 bases, and the junction held 12 bases outside the gene matches. Germline lookup yields CDR1 SGHVS and CDR2 FQNEAQ. This CDR3 is 17 amino acids long. As DNA, the CDR3 is TGTGCCAGCAGCTCCCTATTATCGGGCGGGGGGGCCGGGGAGCTGTTTTTT. This sequence encodes CASSSLLSGGGAGELFF.

The J gene is TRBJ1-2, the V gene TRBV25-1, with 9 bases identical to TRBD1. Germline CDR1 reads MGHDK; CDR2 reads SYGVNS. CDR3 length: 16 residues. The J segment lost 5 bases and the V segment lost 0 bases, leaving 7 bases of the junction unmatched. Written as DNA, the CDR3 is TGTGCCAGCAGTGAATATTACAGGACAGGGGAATATGGCTACACCTTC. The encoded protein is CASSEYYRTGEYGYTF.

This clonotype was recorded a few times. The chain uses TRBV6-1 and TRBJ2-2; D call uncertain. The CDR3 covers 14 residues. The ends were cut back, 5 bases at V and 5 bases at J, with 12 bases in the middle. Germline CDR1 reads MNHNS; CDR2 reads SASEGT. The CDR3 protein is CASSSSMGTGELFF. In DNA, the CDR3 is TGTGCCAGCAGTTCATCGATGGGGACCGGGGAGCTGTTTTTT.

As for this clonotype: A much larger clone sits a single nucleotide away, making a read error possible. The chain combines TRBV7-2 with TRBJ2-1, with 9 bases fitting TRBD2. The CDR3 spans 15 residues. Germline V gives CDR1 SGHTA, CDR2 FQGNSA. CDR3 in amino acids: CASSPRGGLRNEQLF. As DNA, the CDR3 is TGTGCCAGCAGCCCGCGGGGGGGCCTACGCAATGAGCAGCTCTTC.

As regards this clonotype: This may be a read error, as it is one base from a much larger clone. The chain is built from TRBV27 and TRBJ1-1; TRBD1 is a possible D gene (5 bases). The CDR3 loop spans 14 amino acids. Germline loops: CDR1 MNHEY, CDR2 SMNVEV (reference sequence). The CDR3 protein is CANSPGTLHTEAFF. The CDR3, as DNA: TGTGCCAACAGTCCCGGGACGCTGCACACTGAAGCTTTCTTT.

In this sample, this clonotype turned up many times. The V gene is TRBV7-6, the J gene TRBJ2-7, with 9 bases fitting TRBD1. The CDR3 length is 15 residues. The V segment lost 3 bases and the J segment 0 bases; nucleotides outside the gene matches: 3. Germline V gene lookup returns CDR1 SGHVS and CDR2 FNYEAQ. The CDR3 sequence is CASSLGQGVSYEQYF. For the CDR3, the DNA is TGTGCCAGCAGCTTGGGACAGGGAGTCTCCTACGAGCAGTACTTC.

In this sample, this clonotype turned up a few times. V and J are TRBV4-3 and TRBJ1-1, with a possible D match to TRBD1 (5 bases). Germline V gene sequence: CDR1 LGHNA, CDR2 YSLEER. The CDR3 has 17 residues. Trimming left V 0 bases short and J 1 base short, with 15 bases between. This CDR3 reads CASSQDAGGAWNTEAFF. The CDR3, as DNA: TGCGCCAGCAGCCAAGATGCGGGGGGAGCGTGGAACACTGAAGCTTTCTTT.

This clonotype was seen only once. The V and J genes are TRBV9 and TRBJ2-5; a possible D gene is TRBD1 (5 bases). Germline CDR1 is SGDLS and CDR2 is YYNGEE. V shed 0 bases and J shed 4 bases, with 16 bases lying between them. The CDR3 contains 16 residues. The CDR3 reads CASSVGHPGPAETQYF. In nucleotides, the CDR3 is TGTGCCAGCAGCGTAGGCCACCCAGGGCCGGCAGAGACCCAGTACTTC.

In DNA form, the CDR3 reads TGCAGTGCTAGAGACAGGGGCGGGTCCTACGAGCAGTACTTC. As protein: CSARDRGGSYEQYF. This chain joins TRBV20-1 and TRBJ2-7; TRBD1 is a possible D gene (6 bases). This CDR3 is 14 amino acids long. Germline-derived CDR1 and CDR2 are DFQATT and SNEGSKA (reference sequence). V gave up 0 bases and J gave up 1 base, with 10 bases separating them.

The chain couples TRBV7-6 to TRBJ1-5, with D tentatively TRBD1 (5 bases). The CDR3 is made up of 15 amino acids. Between the trimmed V and J ends, which lost 5 bases and 3 bases, there was a span of 14 bases. In germline, CDR1 is SGHVS, CDR2 FNYEAQ. CDR3 coding DNA: TGTGCCAGCAGCCCTTCGGACAACCCCAATCAGCCCCAGCATTTT. Translated: CASSPSDNPNQPQHF.

This clonotype was counted many times. The chain uses TRBV12-3 or TRBV12-4 and TRBJ2-3; 7 positions match TRBD2. The V gene end was trimmed by 6 bases and the J gene end by 0 bases; junction bases not matched to a gene: 9. The CDR3 loop spans 16 amino acids. In DNA, the CDR3 is TGTGCCAGCAGCTACCGGGGAGCGGGGAGCACAGATACGCAGTATTTT. It encodes CASSYRGAGSTDTQYF.

The genes are TRBV4-2 and TRBJ2-3; D remains unclear. This CDR3 region has 15 residues. Trimming shortened V by 4 bases and J by 4 bases, and 15 bases separated the two germline ends. Germline values: CDR1 LGHNA, CDR2 YNFKEQ. Here the CDR3 reads CASSRKTGSPDTQYF. CDR3 nucleotides: TGTGCCAGCAGCCGAAAGACTGGGTCGCCAGATACGCAGTATTTT.

The chain is built from TRBV6-5 and TRBJ1-6; D ambiguous. The CDR3 covers 15 residues. The V and J ends lost 0 bases and 4 bases respectively, with 7 bases between them. Germline-derived CDR1 and CDR2 are MNHEY and SVGAGI. The chain's CDR3 is CASSYSASYNSPLHF. CDR3 in DNA: TGTGCCAGCAGTTACTCGGCCAGTTATAATTCACCCCTCCACTTT.

This clonotype came up a few times. The rearrangement links TRBV19 to TRBJ1-6; D is possibly TRBD1 (5 bases). This CDR3 is built from 13 residues. Germline V lookup: CDR1 LNHDA, CDR2 SQIVND (reference sequence). The V end lost 3 bases, the J end lost 9 bases, and 9 bases lay between the germline ends. CDR3 in amino acids: CASSIGGGSPLHF. For the CDR3, the DNA is TGTGCCAGTAGTATCGGTGGGGGTTCACCCCTCCACTTT. Full variable domain (remainder filled in from reference TRBV19 and TRBJ1-6): DGGITQSPKYLFRKEGQNVTLSCEQNLNHDAMYWYRQDPGQGLRLIYYSQIVNDFQKGDIAEGYSVSREKKESFPLTVTSAQKNPTAFYLCASSIGGGSPLHFGNGTRLTVT.

This clonotype turned up a few times. The CDR3 is CASSEEITGGHGELFF. CDR3 nucleotide sequence: TGTGCCAGCAGTGAAGAGATTACAGGGGGCCACGGGGAGCTGTTTTTT. The J gene is TRBJ2-2, the V gene TRBV6-1; TRBD1 aligns across 9 bases. The germline CDR1 and CDR2 sequences are MNHNS and SASEGT. This CDR3 region has 16 residues. V was clipped by 1 base and J by 7 bases; unmatched bases: 7.

The DNA of the CDR3 is TGTGCCAGCAGTGAAAGGGGGCGGACTGAAGCTTTCTTT. Its protein is CASSERGRTEAFF. V usage is TRBV2 and J usage is TRBJ1-1; 7 bases match TRBD1. This CDR3 spans 13 amino acids. Germline loops: CDR1 SNHLY, CDR2 FYNNEI. V lost 2 bases, J lost 5 bases, and 2 bases stayed unmatched.

This chain connects TRBV12-3 or TRBV12-4 to TRBJ1-1; 9 bases align to TRBD1. V gave up 8 bases and J gave up 4 bases; unmatched junction bases: 11. The CDR3 extends over 15 amino acids. CDR3 protein: CASFRRQGVLTEAFF. The CDR3 nucleotides read TGTGCCAGCTTCCGACGACAGGGGGTTCTCACTGAAGCTTTCTTT.

The chain combines TRBV19 with TRBJ2-1, with 7 bases fitting TRBD1. The CDR3 is made up of 12 amino acids. Germline-derived CDR1 and CDR2 are LNHDA and SQIVND (reference sequence). V was clipped by 4 bases and J by 10 bases; unmatched bases: 4. The DNA for the CDR3 is TGTGCCAGTAGTACCGACAGGGCGGAGCAGTTCTTC. Its translation: CASSTDRAEQFF.

The chain employs TRBV6-5 and TRBJ1-1, with a possible D match to TRBD1 (5 bases). The CDR3 sequence is 14 residues long. V gave up 2 bases and J gave up 10 bases, with 17 bases separating them. Germline V gives CDR1 MNHEY, CDR2 SVGAGI. The CDR3: CASSYGAAALGAFF. CDR3 bases: TGTGCCAGCAGTTACGGGGCAGCAGCGCTTGGAGCTTTCTTT.

As concerns this clonotype: The conserved phenylalanine or tryptophan is not found at the CDR3 terminus, so this likely reflects a read error. This chain connects TRBV5-4 to TRBJ2-3; 10 bases are shared with TRBD1. Germline V gene sequence: CDR1 SGHNT, CDR2 YYREEE (reference sequence). After removal of 7 bases from V and 7 bases from J, the junction contained 9 bases not matched to a gene. The CDR3 has 14 amino acids. Here the CDR3 DNA reads TGTGCCAGCGGCCGGGACAGGGGACACCATACGCAGTATCTT. This codes for CASGRDRGHHTQYL.